The following is a T cell receptor (beta chain) sequence with its context. In the authors' workflow: For nucleated cells, counts were estimated from reference gene primer amplification. Clones were sequenced by immunoSEQ multiplex PCR, and TCRdb holds only the in-frame ones, with some missing. The V and J calls and clone size come from that table; D and trimming were worked out from the DNA. Of a few hundred thousand clones in the sample, approximately 89% were seen once. The V gene lost 5 bases and the J gene lost 9 bases, with 16 bases spanning the gap. CDR3 size: 12 residues. Germline CDR1 reads GTSNPN; CDR2 reads SVGIG (reference sequence). The data derive from a study of blood T cell repertoires in COVID-19. Study details: Italy, Spain and the United States were the sources of the convalescent and acute COVID-19 samples. The cDNA or gDNA used as material had been derived from T cells, B-cell-depleted T cells, or PBMCs.

The chain is built from TRBV30 and TRBJ1-2; no clear D. The TCR comes from a woman between 35 and 50 years old who had recovered from COVID-19. Specimen: peripheral blood. The CDR3 DNA reads TGTGCCTGGTGTTCTCCGGGGAAAAGCTACACCTTC. It is translated as CAWCSPGKSYTF.